A single sample is the source of the 21 T cell receptor beta chains below, sequenced in a study of blood T cell repertoires in COVID-19. Only in-frame clones appear in the TCRdb table, and some are missing; sequencing was by immunoSEQ multiplex PCR. The table shows about 190,000 clones, with about 80% occurring only once. Sequencing was done on a sample of peripheral blood. The receptors derive from an older woman with COVID-19, enrolled during active disease.

A remark on this clone: In the same sample, other DNA sequences code for this CDR3. V usage is TRBV20-1 and J usage is TRBJ2-5; TRBD1 is a possible D gene (6 bases). Per the germline V gene, CDR1 is DFQATT and CDR2 is SNEGSKA (reference sequence). V shed 3 bases and J shed 5 bases, with 13 bases lying between them. This CDR3 is built from 13 residues. Written as DNA, the CDR3 is TGCAGTGCTAGTGGTGCAGGGGTGGAGACCCAGTACTTC. It specifies CSASGAGVETQYF.

The chain recombines TRBV24-1 with TRBJ2-2; D call uncertain. This CDR3 region has 16 residues. Per the germline V gene, CDR1 is KGHDR and CDR2 is SFDVKD. The V and J ends lost 4 bases and 1 base respectively, with 12 bases between them. As DNA, the CDR3 is TGTGCCACCAGTGACACTACCGACGGGAACACCGGGGAGCTGTTTTTT. Translated: CATSDTTDGNTGELFF.

The chain employs TRBV28 and TRBJ2-7; 9 bases align to TRBD1. The CDR3 loop spans 12 amino acids. J was trimmed by 3 bases and V by 9 bases; bases with no gene match: 3. CDR1 is MDHEN, CDR2 SYDVKM, per germline. CDR3 region: CASNRGLYEQYF. The CDR3, as DNA: TGTGCCAGTAACAGGGGGCTCTACGAGCAGTACTTC. Looking up the rest from reference TRBV28 and TRBJ2-7 gives the full variable domain: DVKVTQSSRYLVKRTGEKVFLECVQDMDHENMFWYRQDPGLGLRLIYFSYDVKMKEKGDIPEGYSVSREKKERFSLILESASTNQTSMYLCASNRGLYEQYFGPGTRLTVT.

This chain connects TRBV6-2 or TRBV6-3 to TRBJ1-2, with D uncertain. V dropped 5 bases and J dropped 4 bases, with 11 bases sitting between them. The V gene's germline CDR1 is MNHEY and CDR2 SVGEGT. The CDR3 runs to 13 residues. The CDR3 here is CASSPQTIYGYTF. The CDR3 nucleotides read TGTGCCAGCAGTCCCCAGACTATCTATGGCTACACCTTC.

This clone was seen more than once but under ten times. The gene calls are TRBV3-1 (or the pseudogene TRBV3-2) and TRBJ1-6; D is possibly TRBD1 (6 bases). CDR1 is LGHDT and CDR2 is YNNKEL in the germline V gene (reference sequence). This CDR3 is 14 amino acids long. V was pared by 1 base and J by 10 bases, with 11 bases between. The CDR3 is CASSQARGASPLHF. The CDR3 nucleotides read TGTGCCAGCAGCCAAGCCAGGGGCGCCTCACCCCTCCACTTT.

The chain is built from TRBV28 and TRBJ2-2; a weak D match, TRBD2 (5 bases). The CDR3 contains 14 residues. Trimming took off 9 bases at V and 1 base at J, with 12 bases between the two ends. Germline lookup yields CDR1 MDHEN and CDR2 SYDVKM. CDR3 sequence reads: CASFRGRNTGELFF. CDR3 DNA: TGTGCCAGTTTTCGGGGTCGGAACACCGGGGAGCTGTTTTTT.

This clone appeared a single time. The rearrangement joins TRBV19 to TRBJ1-1, with a possible D match to TRBD1 (5 bases). The germline CDR1 and CDR2 sequences are LNHDA and SQIVND (reference sequence). Trimming took 6 bases from V and 8 from J, leaving 16 bases between them. CDR3 length: 13 residues. CDR3 residues: CASSPRGGVEAFF. As DNA, the CDR3 is TGTGCCAGTAGCCCTAGGGGAGGAGTAGAAGCTTTCTTT.

This clone was seen a few times. The genes are TRBV7-2 and TRBJ2-3; 10 nucleotides align to TRBD2. The CDR3 sequence is 15 residues long. The germline V gene encodes CDR1 SGHTA and CDR2 FQGNSA. The V segment lost 7 bases and the J segment 11 bases; nucleotides outside the gene matches: 15. The CDR3 sequence: CASTLRLAGQVGQYF. In nucleotides, the CDR3 is TGTGCCAGCACCCTGAGACTAGCGGGCCAGGTCGGGCAGTATTTT.

This clone was seen only a few times. The chain links TRBV7-9 to TRBJ1-2; 7 bases map to TRBD1. The V gene's germline CDR1 is SEHNR and CDR2 FQNEAQ (reference sequence). The CDR3 is 14 residues long. Trimming took 0 bases from V and 4 from J; bases not matched to a gene: 2. CDR3 coding DNA: TGTGCCAGCAGCTTAGCGGGACAGCCCTATGGCTACACCTTC. Residues: CASSLAGQPYGYTF.

The CDR3 nucleotides read TGTGCCAGCAGTTTGGACAGGGGAAACACTGAAGCTTTCTTT. Translating gives CASSLDRGNTEAFF. V gene TRBV2 combines with J gene TRBJ1-1; 9 positions agree with TRBD1. Germline V gene data show CDR1 as SNHLY and CDR2 as FYNNEI. The CDR3 has 14 residues. The V and J ends lost 5 bases and 2 bases, in that order; junction bases with no gene match: 3.

The chain links TRBV6-5 to TRBJ1-2; TRBD1 matches at 8 bases. CDR1 and CDR2 (germline): MNHEY, SVGAGI. The CDR3 loop spans 14 amino acids. V trimming: 6 bases; J trimming: 2 bases; junction bases outside the gene matches: 5. The CDR3 sequence is CASSRQGTNYGYTF. The CDR3 DNA sequence: TGTGCCAGCAGCCGACAGGGGACCAACTATGGCTACACCTTC.

This clone has just a few counts. The V gene is TRBV28, the J gene TRBJ1-1, with TRBD1 as a possible D gene (5 bases). CDR3 size: 15 residues. V lost 10 bases, J lost 5 bases, and 23 bases lay in between. Per germline, CDR1 MDHEN and CDR2 SYDVKM. The CDR3 spells CATNRGLGGGTEAFF. Written as DNA, the CDR3 is TGTGCCACCAACCGAGGACTCGGCGGGGGAACTGAAGCTTTCTTT.

CDR3 sequence: CASSVGTGGGNTIYF. The DNA of the CDR3 is TGTGCCAGCAGCGTCGGGACAGGGGGTGGAAACACCATATATTTT. The V call is TRBV9, the J call TRBJ1-3; 11 positions agree with TRBD1. V shed 2 bases, J shed 3 bases, and the junction held 1 base outside the gene matches. CDR1 is SGDLS and CDR2 is YYNGEE in the germline V gene. This CDR3 spans 15 amino acids.

This clone was seen once. The V gene is TRBV6-5, the J gene TRBJ2-6, with D hard to call. V was shortened by 4 bases and J by 2 bases, with 6 bases between the two germline ends. The CDR3 spans 14 residues. Germline V gives CDR1 MNHEY, CDR2 SVGAGI. Here the CDR3 reads CASSFRAGANVLTF. The CDR3 nucleotides are TGTGCCAGCAGTTTTCGGGCTGGGGCCAACGTCCTGACTTTC.

The chain links TRBV6-5 to TRBJ2-5; tentatively, D is TRBD1 (6 bases). The CDR3 runs 15 residues. The ends were cut back, 4 bases at V and 2 bases at J, with 14 bases in the middle. Germline assignment: CDR1 MNHEY and CDR2 SVGAGI. CDR3 sequence (DNA): TGTGCCAGCAGTTCCTCAGGGGCTGGACAAGAGACCCAGTACTTC. Amino acids: CASSSSGAGQETQYF.

The rearrangement links TRBV19 to TRBJ1-2; D possibly corresponds to TRBD1 (5 bases). The length of the CDR3 is 14 residues. Germline-derived CDR1 and CDR2 are LNHDA and SQIVND (reference sequence). The V end was cut by 3 bases, the J end by 0 bases, with 8 bases between. CDR3 sequence reads: CASSMGGANYGYTF. In nucleotides, the CDR3 is TGTGCCAGTAGTATGGGGGGAGCTAACTATGGCTACACCTTC.

V gene TRBV10-3 combines with J gene TRBJ1-1, with D perhaps matching TRBD1 (6 bases). This CDR3 spans 16 amino acids. With 3 bases removed from V and 3 bases from J, the gap between germline ends came to 17 bases. Germline assignment: CDR1 ENHRY and CDR2 SYGVKD. The CDR3 region has the DNA TGTGCCATCAGTGAAATCCAAGGGGGTGGAGACACTGAAGCTTTCTTT. Encoded protein: CAISEIQGGGDTEAFF.

The table lists this clone with many counts. V gene TRBV2 combines with J gene TRBJ1-5; 10 positions agree with TRBD1. CDR3 size: 19 residues. The germline V gene has CDR1 SNHLY and CDR2 FYNNEI. V lost 2 bases to trimming and J lost 2 bases; unmatched junction nucleotides: 12. CDR3 nucleotides: TGTGCCAGCAGTGAATGGGGGACAGGGGAGGTGAATGGCAATCAGCCCCAGCATTTT. The encoded protein is CASSEWGTGEVNGNQPQHF.

The chain is built from TRBV27 and TRBJ2-2; 7 nucleotides align to TRBD1. The trim removed 6 bases at V and 4 bases at J, leaving 11 bases unmatched. From germline, CDR1 is MNHEY and CDR2 SMNVEV (reference sequence). CDR3 length equals 16 residues. The CDR3 region has the DNA TGTGCCAGCAGGGTCGAGGGGGCGCTTTCCACCGGGGAGCTGTTTTTT. Translated: CASRVEGALSTGELFF.

This sequence joins TRBV28 and TRBJ1-1, with D possibly TRBD1 on 6 matching bases. The CDR3 runs to 15 residues. V lost 3 bases to trimming and J lost 2 bases, with 13 bases between them. In germline, CDR1 is MDHEN, CDR2 SYDVKM. The CDR3 is CASSFRRQANTEAFF. CDR3 nucleotides: TGTGCCAGCAGTTTTCGGCGACAGGCTAACACTGAAGCTTTCTTT.

This sequence joins TRBV5-4 and TRBJ1-4; 8 bases fit TRBD1. The CDR3 is 14 amino acids. Germline CDR1 reads SGHNT; CDR2 reads YYREEE (reference sequence). The trim removed 4 bases at V and 8 bases at J, leaving 7 bases unmatched. The CDR3 nucleotides are TGTGCCAGCAGCCGAGACAGGGGCGGCGAAAAACTGTTTTTT. It is translated as CASSRDRGGEKLFF.